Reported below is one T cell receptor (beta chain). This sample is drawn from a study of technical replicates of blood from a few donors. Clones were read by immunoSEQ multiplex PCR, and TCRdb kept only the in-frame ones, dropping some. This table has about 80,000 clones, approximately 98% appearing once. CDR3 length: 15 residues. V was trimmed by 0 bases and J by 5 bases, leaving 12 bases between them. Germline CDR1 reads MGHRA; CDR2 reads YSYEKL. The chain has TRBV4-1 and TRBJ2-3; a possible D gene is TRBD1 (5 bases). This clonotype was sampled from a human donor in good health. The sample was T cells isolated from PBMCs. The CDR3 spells CASSQERAGLDTQYF. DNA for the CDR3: TGCGCCAGCAGCCAAGAAAGGGCAGGGTTAGATACGCAGTATTTT.